These T cell receptor beta chains were read from a single sample in a study of blood T cell repertoires in COVID-19. Generated by immunoSEQ multiplex PCR, the TCRdb table keeps only in-frame clones and is missing some. Among almost 300,000 clones listed, approximately 89% were seen once. Sequences were obtained from peripheral blood. The source of these receptors is a woman under 40 with COVID-19, enrolled during active disease. CDR3s include the opening cysteine and the closing phenylalanine or tryptophan.

V gene: TRBV19; CDR3 length: 14; J gene: TRBJ1-1; CDR3 protein: CASSIGAGPTEAFF
V gene: TRBV11-2; CDR3 length: 16; J gene: TRBJ1-3; CDR3 protein: CASSLYTGLGGNTIYF
V gene: TRBV6-5; CDR3 length: 15; J gene: TRBJ2-7; CDR3 protein: CASSRPRGPTYEQYF
V gene: TRBV5-6; CDR3 length: 13; J gene: TRBJ1-1; CDR3 protein: CASRDTGGETAFF
V gene: TRBV5-4; CDR3 length: 14; J gene: TRBJ1-2; CDR3 protein: CASSPRQSLYGYTF
V gene: TRBV12-3/TRBV12-4; CDR3 length: 11; J gene: TRBJ2-5; CDR3 protein: CASSRQGPKDF
V gene: TRBV30; CDR3 length: 15; J gene: TRBJ2-7; CDR3 protein: CAWSSRDRGRYEQYF
V gene: TRBV29-1; CDR3 length: 13; J gene: TRBJ2-7; CDR3 protein: CSSTGQGTNEQYF
V gene: TRBV4-2; CDR3 length: 14; J gene: TRBJ1-1; CDR3 protein: CASSQVGGYTEAFF
V gene: TRBV12-5; CDR3 length: 17; J gene: TRBJ1-2; CDR3 protein: CASGLVYSRRDLVGYTF
V gene: TRBV3-1/TRBV3-2; CDR3 length: 13; J gene: TRBJ2-1; CDR3 protein: CASSLGSAGKQFF
V gene: TRBV12-3/TRBV12-4; CDR3 length: 12; J gene: TRBJ2-1; CDR3 protein: CASSFSLNEQFF
V gene: TRBV28; CDR3 length: 14; J gene: TRBJ1-2; CDR3 protein: CASSSQGFGYGYTF
V gene: TRBV19; CDR3 length: 15; J gene: TRBJ2-7; CDR3 protein: CASSTRWTGGREQYF
V gene: TRBV28; CDR3 length: 14; J gene: TRBJ2-3; CDR3 protein: CASSLRQGAYTQYF
V gene: TRBV7-8; CDR3 length: 13; J gene: TRBJ2-7; CDR3 protein: CASSLVNSYEQYF
V gene: TRBV2; CDR3 length: 12; J gene: TRBJ2-7; CDR3 protein: CASSRQGYEQYF
V gene: TRBV19; CDR3 length: 16; J gene: TRBJ1-1; CDR3 protein: CASRGYRQGRLTEAFF
V gene: TRBV11-1; CDR3 length: 13; J gene: TRBJ1-2; CDR3 protein: CASSLGGNFGYTF
V gene: TRBV19; CDR3 length: 16; J gene: TRBJ2-3; CDR3 protein: CASSARDREGTDTQYF
V gene: TRBV9; CDR3 length: 17; J gene: TRBJ2-2; CDR3 protein: CASSVPLAGANTGELFF
V gene: TRBV29-1; CDR3 length: 14; J gene: TRBJ1-1; CDR3 protein: CSVKSGALDTEAFF
V gene: TRBV5-1; CDR3 length: 16; J gene: TRBJ1-1; CDR3 protein: CASSFETGTGGSEAFF
V gene: TRBV5-1; CDR3 length: 15; J gene: TRBJ2-2; CDR3 protein: CASSGTGGSTGELFF
V gene: TRBV18; CDR3 length: 14; J gene: TRBJ1-2; CDR3 protein: CASSPSRGSGGYTF
V gene: TRBV7-9; CDR3 length: 16; J gene: TRBJ1-1; CDR3 protein: CASSLEPGSRNTEAFF
V gene: TRBV5-4; CDR3 length: 14; J gene: TRBJ1-1; CDR3 protein: CASSLDRRDTEAFF
V gene: TRBV10-1; CDR3 length: 14; J gene: TRBJ2-2; CDR3 protein: CASSSGGYTGELFF
V gene: TRBV6-5; CDR3 length: 14; J gene: TRBJ1-5; CDR3 protein: CASSYTGAGQPQHF
V gene: TRBV6-4; CDR3 length: 15; J gene: TRBJ1-2; CDR3 protein: CASRQQGKGNYGYTF
V gene: TRBV10-1; CDR3 length: 12; J gene: TRBJ2-7; CDR3 protein: CASSPGLANQYF